This TCR beta chain was recorded in a study of T cell repertoires in cytomegalovirus infection. Whole-study context: Recently identified HLA-C-restricted and well-studied HLA-B-restricted CMV epitopes were used. Indications came from public TCR beta signatures; they pointed to CMV infection and to a matching HLA type.

MiXCR, run by TCRdb on the reads, gives a single entry per CDR3 protein. The sample consists of approximately 470,000 distinct CDR3 sequences, under 45% of them appearing once. Comment on this clonotype: The antigen is unknown.

The CDR3 spans 16 residues. Trimming removed 3 bases from V and 3 bases from J; junction bases left unmatched: 5. Per germline, CDR1 SGHAT and CDR2 FQNNGV. The V gene is TRBV11-2, the J gene TRBJ2-1, with 10 bases that match TRBD2. Material: cultured PBMCs, obtained from culture after CMV antigen stimulation. The sequence was collected from a human donor in good health (CMV status not recorded). Some clones in this sample may be carry-over from other donors' samples. The CDR3 region has the DNA TGTGCCAGCAGCTTCCAACTAGCGGGACTCTACAATGAGCAGTTCTTC. Its translation is CASSFQLAGLYNEQFF.